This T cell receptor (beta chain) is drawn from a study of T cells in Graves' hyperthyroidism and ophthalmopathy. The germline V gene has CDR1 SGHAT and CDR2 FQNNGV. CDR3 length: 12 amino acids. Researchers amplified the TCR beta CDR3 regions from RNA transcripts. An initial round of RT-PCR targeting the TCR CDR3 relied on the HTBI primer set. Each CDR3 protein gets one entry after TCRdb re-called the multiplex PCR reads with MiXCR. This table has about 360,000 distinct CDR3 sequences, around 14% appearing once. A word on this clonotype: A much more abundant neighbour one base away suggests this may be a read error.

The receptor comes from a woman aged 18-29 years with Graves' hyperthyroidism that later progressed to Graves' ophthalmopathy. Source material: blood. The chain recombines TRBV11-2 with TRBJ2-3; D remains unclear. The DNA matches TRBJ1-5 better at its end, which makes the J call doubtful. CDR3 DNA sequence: TGTGCCAGCAGCCGAGACTCGAATACGCAGCATTTT. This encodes CASSRDSNTQHF.